This TCR beta chain was identified during a study of Ad26.COV2.S vaccination and SARS-CoV-2 variants. This CDR3 comprises 14 residues. In germline, CDR1 is SGHTA, CDR2 FQGNSA. V dropped 3 bases and J dropped 6 bases, with 12 bases sitting between them. Indicated treatment: roughly 18 received Ad26.COV2.S at low or high dose, single or two shots; several received placebo; per-sample allocation not given. It was on day 63 after the first vaccine or placebo injection that samples were taken. A Boston adult aged 18-55 years was the donor. The data were produced by immunoSEQ multiplex PCR, yet TCRdb's version contains in-frame clones alone and is incomplete. The sample yields roughly 320,000 clones, about 86% seen once.

The sequence was obtained from a person between 18 and 65 years old who received the Ad26.COV2.S COVID-19 vaccine or a placebo. The J gene is TRBJ2-1, the V gene TRBV7-2, with D possibly being TRBD1 or TRBD2 (6 bases each). The sequencing used peripheral blood, collected in a trial of Ad26.COV2.S vaccine versus placebo. The CDR3 is CASSFMGGLNEQFF. CDR3 coding DNA: TGTGCCAGCAGCTTCATGGGGGGCCTCAATGAGCAGTTCTTC.